These 27 T cell receptor beta chains came from one sample sequenced in a study of a mutant IDH1 vaccine in newly diagnosed glioma. Clones were read by immunoSEQ multiplex PCR, and TCRdb kept only the in-frame ones, dropping some. The profile shows roughly 120,000 clones, 75% to 90% of them singletons. The time point: week 11, during vaccination. What each vaccine dose contained was 300 ug of mutant IDH1 20-mer peptide, accompanied by topical imiquimod. These TCRs' antigens remain unknown. Here the sequenced sample was PBMCs, taken from a glioma patient whose treatment included an IDH1 peptide vaccine. These receptors all stem from a woman aged 45-59 years with glioma.

V usage is TRBV6-1 and J usage is TRBJ2-3; 8 bases line up with TRBD1. V lost 2 bases, J lost 4 bases, and 5 bases stayed unmatched. Germline loops: CDR1 MNHNS, CDR2 SASEGT. This CDR3 contains 15 residues. CDR3 in DNA: TGTGCCAGCAGTGAACTCGAACAGGGGGCAGATACGCAGTATTTT. Protein sequence: CASSELEQGADTQYF.

V and J are TRBV10-3 and TRBJ2-2; 10 bases are a match to TRBD2. Germline CDR1 and CDR2: ENHRY and SYGVKD. This CDR3 has 15 residues. Trimming at V came to 6 bases and at J to 1 base, leaving 2 bases not matched to a gene. The CDR3 region has the DNA TGTGCCATCAGCCCTAGCGGGAGGAACACCGGGGAGCTGTTTTTT. Its translation: CAISPSGRNTGELFF.

This clone was seen only a few times. The V call is TRBV19, the J call TRBJ2-5, with D uncertain. Germline V lookup: CDR1 LNHDA, CDR2 SQIVND (reference sequence). There are 14 residues in the CDR3. With 3 bases removed from V and 4 bases from J, the gap between germline ends came to 12 bases. CDR3 sequence: CASSMIADGETQYF. DNA of the CDR3: TGTGCCAGTAGTATGATCGCGGACGGAGAGACCCAGTACTTC.

This clone was seen once. The chain joins TRBV6-1 to TRBJ1-5, with TRBD1 as a possible D gene (6 bases). The V end lost 6 bases, the J end lost 1 base, and 10 bases lay between the germline ends. The CDR3 sequence is 14 residues long. Germline CDR1 reads MNHNS; CDR2 reads SASEGT. CDR3 region: CASSRGLSNQPQHF. CDR3 DNA sequence: TGTGCCAGCAGCAGGGGTCTAAGCAATCAGCCCCAGCATTTT.

V usage is TRBV29-1 and J usage is TRBJ2-7, with TRBD1 identical over 7 bases. The CDR3 is 14 residues long. Germline assignment: CDR1 SQVTM and CDR2 ANQGSEA. J was trimmed by 3 bases and V by 6 bases; bases with no gene match: 11. CDR3 nucleotide sequence: TGCAGCGTCTATTTCCCGGGACAGAACTACGAGCAGTACTTC. Amino acid sequence: CSVYFPGQNYEQYF.

The chain is built from TRBV5-6 and TRBJ2-7, with D uncertain. CDR3 length: 11 residues. CDR1 is SGHDT and CDR2 is YYEEEE in the germline V gene. Between the trimmed V and J ends, which lost 4 bases and 4 bases, there was a span of 6 bases. CDR3 region: CASSQKYEQYF. The CDR3 bases are TGTGCCAGCAGCCAAAAATACGAGCAGTACTTC.

The chain links TRBV11-2 to TRBJ2-6; D gene ambiguous. The V end was cut by 3 bases, the J end by 0 bases, with 9 bases between. Germline CDR1 reads SGHAT; CDR2 reads FQNNGV. The CDR3 is made up of 16 amino acids. CDR3 bases: TGTGCCAGCAGCTTCTACGCCTCCTCTGGGGCCAACGTCCTGACTTTC. Protein sequence: CASSFYASSGANVLTF. Combining the CDR3 with reference TRBV11-2 and TRBJ2-6 gives the whole variable domain EAGVAQSPRYKIIEKRQSVAFWCNPISGHATLYWYQQILGQGPKLLIQFQNNGVVDDSQLPKDRFSAERLKGVDSTLKIQPAKLEDSAVYLCASSFYASSGANVLTFGAGSRLTVL.

The V and J genes are TRBV7-8 and TRBJ2-3; 12 bases line up with TRBD2. The CDR3 spans 17 residues. Germline CDR1 reads SGHVS; CDR2 reads FQNEAQ. Trimming cost V 5 bases and J 1 base; bases outside gene matches: 7. The CDR3 nucleotides are TGTGCCAGCAGCGGGGGGGCTAGCGGGAGGGGCACAGATACGCAGTATTTT. It yields the protein CASSGGASGRGTDTQYF.

The chain is built from TRBV28 and TRBJ1-5; D unresolved. Trimming took 8 bases from V and 2 from J, leaving 7 bases between them. The length of the CDR3 is 12 residues. Germline-derived CDR1 and CDR2 are MDHEN and SYDVKM. The CDR3 coding sequence is TGTGCCAGCCGGGCCGGCAATCAGCCCCAGCATTTT. Translated, it gives CASRAGNQPQHF.

The chain uses TRBV10-3 and TRBJ1-4; D is unclear. There are 15 residues in the CDR3. Between the trimmed V and J ends, which lost 0 bases and 8 bases, there was a span of 13 bases. Looked up from germline, CDR1 is ENHRY and CDR2 is SYGVKD. The CDR3 loop is CAISESYRADEKLFF. Written as DNA, the CDR3 is TGTGCCATCAGTGAGTCGTACCGGGCGGACGAAAAACTGTTTTTT.

This clone showed up just once. The CDR3 sequence: CASIKRSRDLGSGANVLTF. The CDR3 DNA follows: TGTGCCAGCATCAAAAGGTCAAGGGATCTTGGCTCTGGGGCCAACGTCCTGACTTTC. J is TRBJ2-6 and V is TRBV27, with D uncertain. Trimming shortened V by 7 bases and J by 0 bases, and 22 bases separated the two germline ends. The CDR3 is 19 residues long. Germline values: CDR1 MNHEY, CDR2 SMNVEV (reference sequence). The complete variable domain, with remaining parts taken from reference TRBV27 and TRBJ2-6, reads EAQVTQNPRYLITVTGKKLTVTCSQNMNHEYMSWYRQDPGLGLRQIYYSMNVEVTDKGDVPEGYKVSRKEKRNFPLILESPSPNQTSLYFCASIKRSRDLGSGANVLTFGAGSRLTVL.

The chain couples TRBV5-4 to TRBJ2-1; 9 bases match TRBD1. V trimming: 3 bases; J trimming: 5 bases; junction bases outside the gene matches: 6. The germline V gene encodes CDR1 SGHNT and CDR2 YYREEE (reference sequence). This CDR3 spans 15 amino acids. The CDR3 protein is CASSYRDRVDNEQFF. In nucleotides, the CDR3 is TGTGCCAGCAGCTACCGGGACAGGGTGGACAATGAGCAGTTCTTC.

This chain joins TRBV9 and TRBJ2-5, with D unclear. Germline CDR1 is SGDLS and CDR2 is YYNGEE. Trimming removed 0 bases from V and 1 base from J, with 10 bases in between. The length of the CDR3 is 15 residues. The CDR3 DNA reads TGTGCCAGCAGCGTAGGGGTAGCTACCCAAGAGACCCAGTACTTC. This sequence encodes CASSVGVATQETQYF.

The rearrangement uses TRBV2 and TRBJ2-2; D unclear. Trimming cost V 7 bases and J 0 bases, with 9 bases left between them. The germline V gene encodes CDR1 SNHLY and CDR2 FYNNEI. CDR3 length: 14 amino acids. DNA for the CDR3: TGTGCCAGCAAGGTTTCTTCGAACACCGGGGAGCTGTTTTTT. Residues: CASKVSSNTGELFF. Using reference TRBV2 and TRBJ2-2 for the parts outside the CDR3, the full variable domain is EPEVTQTPSHQVTQMGQEVILRCVPISNHLYFYWYRQILGQKVEFLVSFYNNEISEKSEIFDDQFSVERPDGSNFTLKIRSTKLEDSAMYFCASKVSSNTGELFFGEGSRLTVL.

The chain uses TRBV5-1 and TRBJ2-4; perhaps TRBD2 as D (6 bases). Germline loops: CDR1 SGHRS, CDR2 YFSETQ. The CDR3 has 15 residues. V shed 2 bases and J shed 0 bases, with 9 bases lying between them. The CDR3 protein is CASSLAEGAKNIQYF. DNA for the CDR3: TGCGCCAGCAGCTTAGCGGAGGGAGCCAAAAACATTCAGTACTTC.

The genes are TRBV28 and TRBJ2-5; tentatively, D is TRBD1 or TRBD2 (5 bases each). Trimming removed 3 bases at V and 6 bases at J, with 8 bases between. The CDR3 contains 12 residues. From germline, CDR1 is MDHEN and CDR2 SYDVKM. CDR3 DNA sequence: TGTGCCAGCAGTTTGGGGGAACAGACCCAGTACTTC. Residues: CASSLGEQTQYF.

The chain employs TRBV13 and TRBJ2-7; TRBD2 aligns across 8 bases. The germline gives CDR1 PRHDT, CDR2 FYEKMQ (reference sequence). J gave up 2 bases and V 5 bases, and 8 bases lay outside the gene matches. The CDR3 has 15 amino acids. For the CDR3, the DNA is TGTGCCAGCAGCCTCGGGGGGGCGTCCACCTACGAGCAGTACTTC. Amino acids: CASSLGGASTYEQYF.

The chain is built from TRBV11-2 and TRBJ2-7, with 10 bases that match TRBD1. J lost 3 bases, V lost 6 bases, and 8 bases had no gene match. The germline gives CDR1 SGHAT, CDR2 FQNNGV. The CDR3 runs to 15 residues. CDR3 coding DNA: TGTGCCAGCAGAATCCCTGGGACAGGGGTCTACGAGCAGTACTTC. This translates into CASRIPGTGVYEQYF.

This chain links TRBV28 with TRBJ2-7; D tentatively reads TRBD1 or TRBD2 (5 bases each). CDR3 length equals 17 residues. Trimming took 7 bases from V and 0 from J, leaving 22 bases between them. Germline assignment: CDR1 MDHEN and CDR2 SYDVKM. The CDR3: CASTPGRLIDRSYEQYF. The CDR3 nucleotides are TGTGCCAGCACCCCGGGACGGTTAATAGACCGCTCCTACGAGCAGTACTTC. Full variable domain (outside the CDR3, taken from reference TRBV28 and TRBJ2-7): DVKVTQSSRYLVKRTGEKVFLECVQDMDHENMFWYRQDPGLGLRLIYFSYDVKMKEKGDIPEGYSVSREKKERFSLILESASTNQTSMYLCASTPGRLIDRSYEQYFGPGTRLTVT.

The V gene is TRBV7-3, the J gene TRBJ2-2; maybe TRBD1 (5 bases). This CDR3 is built from 15 residues. CDR1 and CDR2 from the germline V gene are SGHTA and FQGTGA. V gave up 1 base and J gave up 8 bases, with 14 bases separating them. DNA of the CDR3: TGTGCCAGCAGCTTAATGGCAGGGTCTGGTGGGGAGCTGTTTTTT. This translates into CASSLMAGSGGELFF. The whole variable domain, remainder taken from reference TRBV7-3 and TRBJ2-2, is GAGVSQTPSNKVTEKGKYVELRCDPISGHTALYWYRQSLGQGPEFLIYFQGTGAADDSGLPNDRFFAVRPEGSVSTLKIQRTERGDSAVYLCASSLMAGSGGELFFGEGSRLTVL.

This chain uses TRBV4-1 with TRBJ2-5, with 11 positions matching TRBD2. V lost 3 bases and J lost 5; bases outside the gene matches: 8. CDR3 length: 16 amino acids. The germline gives CDR1 MGHRA, CDR2 YSYEKL. The CDR3 DNA reads as TGCGCCAGCAGCCAGTTACTAGCGGGAGCGCTGGAGACCCAGTACTTC. It yields the protein CASSQLLAGALETQYF.

This sequence joins TRBV19 and TRBJ2-7; TRBD2 is a possible D gene (6 bases). The CDR3 consists of 16 residues. V was clipped by 4 bases and J by 1 base, with 17 bases between them. Germline-derived CDR1 and CDR2 are LNHDA and SQIVND (reference sequence). The CDR3 sequence is CASSTSNRRGSYEQYF. In DNA, the CDR3 is TGTGCCAGTAGTACCTCCAACAGGAGGGGATCCTACGAGCAGTACTTC.

The V gene is TRBV6-5, the J gene TRBJ2-1; 10 positions agree with TRBD1. This CDR3 contains 15 residues. CDR1 is MNHEY and CDR2 is SVGAGI in the germline V gene. V gave up 2 bases and J gave up 4 bases; unmatched junction bases: 2. CDR3 nucleotide sequence: TGTGCCAGCAGTTACGAGGGACAGGGGTACAATGAGCAGTTCTTC. Residues: CASSYEGQGYNEQFF.

Only one count was recorded for this clone. This chain connects TRBV28 to TRBJ1-4; no firm D call. Per the germline V gene, CDR1 is MDHEN and CDR2 is SYDVKM. The germline V and J ends were trimmed by 7 bases and 1 base, with 22 bases remaining between them. The CDR3 has 18 residues. The DNA for the CDR3 is TGTGCCAGCACCCCGGTGGCGCCCCTCACTATAACTAATGAAAAACTGTTTTTT. Its translation: CASTPVAPLTITNEKLFF.

This chain connects TRBV7-3 to TRBJ2-5, with 10 bases fitting TRBD1. Germline assignment: CDR1 SGHTA and CDR2 FQGTGA. The trim removed 5 bases at V and 4 bases at J, leaving 4 bases unmatched. CDR3 size: 14 residues. CDR3 bases: TGTGCCAGCAGCAAAAGGGACAGGGGAGAGACCCAGTACTTC. Its translation: CASSKRDRGETQYF.

This clone was seen just once. The V and J genes are TRBV18 and TRBJ2-7; 8 bases are a match to TRBD2. The germline CDR1 and CDR2 sequences are KGHSH and LQKENI. V gave up 6 bases and J gave up 3 bases; unmatched junction bases: 1. This CDR3 contains 12 residues. The DNA of the CDR3 is TGTGCCAGCTCGACTAGCGTCTACGAGCAGTACTTC. Protein sequence: CASSTSVYEQYF.

The J gene is TRBJ2-5, the V gene TRBV29-1; maybe TRBD2 (6 bases). Deletions cut 5 bases from V and 7 bases from J, with 8 bases between. The CDR3 covers 10 residues. Germline V gene lookup returns CDR1 SQVTM and CDR2 ANQGSEA. CDR3 sequence (DNA): TGCAGCGTTTGGGGAGGGACCCAGTACTTC. Amino acid sequence: CSVWGGTQYF. Full variable domain (rest looked up from reference TRBV29-1 and TRBJ2-5): SAVISQKPSRDICQRGTSLTIQCQVDSQVTMMFWYRQQPGQSLTLIATANQGSEATYESGFVIDKFPISRPNLTFSTLTVSNMSPEDSSIYLCSVWGGTQYFGPGTRLLVL.